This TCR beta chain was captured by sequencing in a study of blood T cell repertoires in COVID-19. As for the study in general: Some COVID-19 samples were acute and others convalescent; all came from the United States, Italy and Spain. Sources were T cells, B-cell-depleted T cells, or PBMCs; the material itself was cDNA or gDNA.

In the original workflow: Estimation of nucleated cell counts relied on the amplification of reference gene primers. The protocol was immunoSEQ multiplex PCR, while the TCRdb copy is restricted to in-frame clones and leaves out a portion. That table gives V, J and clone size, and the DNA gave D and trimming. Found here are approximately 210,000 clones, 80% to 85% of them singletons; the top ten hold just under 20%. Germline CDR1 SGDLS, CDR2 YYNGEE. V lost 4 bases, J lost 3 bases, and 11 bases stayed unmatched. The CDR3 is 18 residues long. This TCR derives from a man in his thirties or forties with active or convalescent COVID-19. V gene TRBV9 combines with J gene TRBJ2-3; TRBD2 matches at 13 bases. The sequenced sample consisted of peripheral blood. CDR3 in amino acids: CASSPRTSGGAITDTQYF. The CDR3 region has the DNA TGTGCCAGCAGCCCGAGGACTAGCGGGGGTGCTATTACAGATACGCAGTATTTT.